Below, 20 T cell receptor beta chains from the same sample are listed, as sequenced in a study of T cell responses to AZD1222 COVID-19 vaccine. TCRdb keeps only in-frame clones here, not all; method: immunoSEQ multiplex PCR. The table has 75,000 to 85,000 clones, approximately 90% seen once; the top ten hold approximately 10%. The specimen comprised peripheral blood, sampled 28 days after the second AZD1222 dose. The receptors derive from an adult who received the AZD1222 COVID-19 vaccine.

This clone was seen only a few times. This CDR3 is CATPGGPYSPLHF. In nucleotides, the CDR3 is TGTGCCACCCCGGGCGGACCCTATTCACCCCTCCACTTT. V and J are TRBV28 and TRBJ1-6; D unclear. Trimming removed 10 bases at V and 8 bases at J, with 15 bases between. Germline CDR1 and CDR2: MDHEN and SYDVKM. This CDR3 is 13 amino acids long.

The chain carries TRBV5-4 and TRBJ1-2; D call uncertain. Germline loops: CDR1 SGHNT, CDR2 YYREEE (reference sequence). Deletions cut 3 bases from V and 1 base from J, with 7 bases between. The CDR3 is made up of 13 amino acids. CDR3: CASSWLDNYGYTF. CDR3 coding DNA: TGTGCCAGCAGCTGGTTAGATAACTATGGCTACACCTTC.

The chain couples TRBV5-1 to TRBJ2-1; D might be TRBD2 (6 bases). The CDR3 has 12 amino acids. CDR1 and CDR2 (germline): SGHRS, YFSETQ. Trimming pared 2 bases from V and 10 bases from J, leaving 10 bases between. The CDR3 loop reads CASSFPGAEQFF. The DNA of the CDR3 is TGCGCCAGCAGCTTCCCGGGAGCAGAGCAGTTCTTC.

This clone was observed once. Here the CDR3 DNA reads TGTGCCAGCAGTCCCACCCGGGGTAGAAATGAAAAACTGTTTTTT. Amino acids: CASSPTRGRNEKLFF. The rearrangement joins TRBV27 to TRBJ1-4; D gene uncertain. Germline CDR1 is MNHEY and CDR2 is SMNVEV (reference sequence). The CDR3 spans 15 residues. Trimming left V 5 bases short and J 5 bases short, with 15 bases between.

The V and J genes are TRBV5-1 and TRBJ2-1; tentatively, D is TRBD1 or TRBD2 (5 bases each). CDR1 and CDR2 from the germline V gene are SGHRS and YFSETQ. Trimming took 0 bases from V and 0 from J, leaving 16 bases between them. CDR3 length: 18 amino acids. The CDR3 loop reads CASSLAVGAGSSYNEQFF. CDR3 nucleotides: TGCGCCAGCAGCTTGGCCGTCGGGGCGGGTAGCTCCTACAATGAGCAGTTCTTC.

V gene TRBV18 combines with J gene TRBJ2-1; possibly TRBD2 for D (6 bases). This CDR3 has 14 residues. With 1 base removed from V and 7 bases from J, the gap between germline ends came to 11 bases. Germline CDR1 is KGHSH and CDR2 is LQKENI. The CDR3 DNA reads as TGTGCCAGCTCACCACTCGATGGGGGGAATGAGCAGTTCTTC. It codes for CASSPLDGGNEQFF.

The gene calls are TRBV6-5 and TRBJ1-2; 11 bases align to TRBD1. Germline trimming cut 6 bases from V and 7 bases from J; bases unmatched to any gene: 7. The CDR3 totals 14 residues. Germline V gene lookup returns CDR1 MNHEY and CDR2 SVGAGI. In DNA form, the CDR3 reads TGTGCCAGCAGGAAACCGGGACAGGGGGTTGGCTACACCTTC. Translation: CASRKPGQGVGYTF.

The chain combines TRBV7-9 with TRBJ2-3; D not certain. V was clipped by 2 bases and J by 0 bases, with 6 bases between them. Germline V gene sequence: CDR1 SEHNR, CDR2 FQNEAQ (reference sequence). The CDR3 loop spans 14 amino acids. The CDR3 reads CASSLSISTDTQYF. Here the CDR3 DNA reads TGTGCCAGCAGCTTATCGATTAGCACAGATACGCAGTATTTT. Filled out from reference TRBV7-9 and TRBJ2-3, the complete variable domain reads DTGVSQNPRHKITKRGQNVTFRCDPISEHNRLYWYRQTLGQGPEFLTYFQNEAQLEKSRLLSDRFSAERPKGSFSTLEIQRTEQGDSAMYLCASSLSISTDTQYFGPGTRLTVL.

This chain joins TRBV18 and TRBJ1-4, with 8 bases lining up with TRBD1. Germline CDR1 reads KGHSH; CDR2 reads LQKENI. The CDR3 totals 18 residues. V trimming: 4 bases; J trimming: 0 bases; junction bases outside the gene matches: 10. In DNA form, the CDR3 reads TGTGCCAGCTCACGCTCCGGGACAGGAGTTACAACTAATGAAAAACTGTTTTTT. It is translated as CASSRSGTGVTTNEKLFF.

The V gene is TRBV7-2, the J gene TRBJ1-1, with D perhaps matching TRBD1 (5 bases). The V end was cut by 5 bases, the J end by 4 bases, with 23 bases between. Germline lookup yields CDR1 SGHTA and CDR2 FQGNSA. The CDR3 loop spans 17 amino acids. The chain's CDR3 is CASSPRPRTRQGTEAFF. The CDR3 region has the DNA TGTGCCAGCAGCCCCCGACCCCGGACACGGCAGGGCACTGAAGCTTTCTTT.

This chain joins TRBV3-1 (or the pseudogene TRBV3-2) and TRBJ2-3; tentatively, D is TRBD1 or TRBD2 (5 bases each). This CDR3 has 17 residues. Trimming removed 0 bases from V and 1 base from J, with 14 bases in between. The germline V gene encodes CDR1 LGHDT and CDR2 YNNKEL (reference sequence). The CDR3 sequence: CASSQDSLRGGTDTQYF. CDR3 coding DNA: TGTGCCAGCAGCCAAGATAGTCTTAGGGGAGGCACAGATACGCAGTATTTT.

This clone was observed a handful of times. This CDR3 is CASSRTGAYEQYF. The CDR3 bases are TGTGCCAGCAGCCGGACAGGGGCCTACGAGCAGTACTTC. This chain uses TRBV25-1 with TRBJ2-7, with 9 bases aligning to TRBD1. CDR1 and CDR2 (germline): MGHDK, SYGVNS. J lost 2 bases, V lost 6 bases, and 2 bases had no gene match. This CDR3 has 13 amino acids.

V and J are TRBV15 and TRBJ1-1; D gene uncertain. The CDR3 totals 13 residues. Trimming shortened V by 2 bases and J by 1 base, and 5 bases separated the two germline ends. Looked up from germline, CDR1 is LNHNV and CDR2 is YYDKDF (reference sequence). The CDR3 DNA is TGTGCCACCAGCAGATCAGGGAACACTGAAGCTTTCTTT. This gives the protein CATSRSGNTEAFF.

This sequence joins TRBV19 and TRBJ2-7, with 9 bases aligning to TRBD1. Germline V gene sequence: CDR1 LNHDA, CDR2 SQIVND (reference sequence). CDR3 size: 15 residues. The J segment lost 1 base and the V segment lost 3 bases, leaving 4 bases of the junction unmatched. The CDR3 sequence is CASSMSGTGSYEQYF. The CDR3 DNA follows: TGTGCCAGTAGTATGTCCGGGACAGGGTCCTACGAGCAGTACTTC.

This clone turned up a few times. The chain combines TRBV19 with TRBJ1-2; 7 positions match TRBD1. With V trimmed by 5 bases and J by 4 bases, 4 bases remained unmatched. The CDR3 has 13 amino acids. Germline values: CDR1 LNHDA, CDR2 SQIVND (reference sequence). This CDR3 reads CASSPGTAYGYTF. As DNA, the CDR3 is TGTGCCAGTAGTCCGGGGACAGCCTATGGCTACACCTTC.

The chain combines TRBV9 with TRBJ2-5, with no clear D. V was clipped by 0 bases and J by 7 bases, with 16 bases between them. The germline V gene encodes CDR1 SGDLS and CDR2 YYNGEE. This CDR3 spans 15 amino acids. The CDR3 protein is CASSVGSDQRRTQYF. The CDR3 nucleotides read TGTGCCAGCAGCGTAGGGTCCGATCAACGAAGGACCCAGTACTTC.

A few counts support this clone. The chain recombines TRBV27 with TRBJ2-7; TRBD2 agrees at 12 bases. The germline V gene has CDR1 MNHEY and CDR2 SMNVEV (reference sequence). The length of the CDR3 is 15 residues. The junction had 4 bases not matched to a gene; V was cut back by 5 bases and J by 2 bases. For the CDR3, the DNA is TGTGCCAGCAGTCTCCTAGCGGGGGGGCCCTACGAGCAGTACTTC. Its protein product is CASSLLAGGPYEQYF.

Concerning this clone: One end of the junction does not line up with germline, which may come from a read error. This rearrangement joins TRBV7-2 to TRBJ2-7; 7 bases match TRBD2. The CDR3 has 15 residues. Looked up from germline, CDR1 is SGHTA and CDR2 is FQGNSA. The CDR3 protein is CVSSSLTSATYEQYF. CDR3 bases: TGTGTCAGCAGCTCCCTAACTAGCGCCACCTACGAGCAGTACTTC.

The chain employs TRBV6-4 and TRBJ1-6; a weak D match, TRBD1 (5 bases). Germline lookup yields CDR1 MRHNA and CDR2 SNTAGT. The CDR3 covers 16 residues. Trimming stripped 7 bases from V and 7 bases from J, with 20 bases between. CDR3 coding DNA: TGTGCCAGCACTTTTAAGGGGATTAGACGGAATTCACCCCTCCACTTT. Its protein is CASTFKGIRRNSPLHF.

The chain combines TRBV19 with TRBJ1-1; weak D call: TRBD1 (5 bases). Germline V gene data show CDR1 as LNHDA and CDR2 as SQIVND (reference sequence). This CDR3 is 10 amino acids long. CDR3: CVSGHTEAFF. The CDR3 DNA reads as TGTGTTTCGGGGCACACTGAAGCTTTCTTT.